This TCR beta chain originates from a study of vaccination and CD4 T cells after COVID-19. Study at large: Six males and four females constituted the convalescent cohort, two of whom were Hispanic. Control cultures received a CEFX pool, an HIV-1 Nef pool, or no peptide. Study findings and constraints: The great majority, 304 of 307 vaccine-specific clones, proved spike mono-reactive in convalescent patients.

Described treatment: approximately 9-day PBMC culture with coronavirus spike peptide pools or control peptides (ViraFEST assay). Positive tests by PCR, dated March to December 2020, predated US Alpha, Beta and Delta variants. Sequencing of cultured CD4+ T cell DNA used the Oncomine TCR Beta short-read assay. TCRdb recomputed calls from the PCR reads with MiXCR, one row per CDR3 protein. The sample records roughly 15,000 distinct CDR3 sequences, roughly two fifths being singletons. With respect to this clonotype: The antigen remains unidentified.

What was sequenced was CD4+ T cells from blood, cultured in vitro. The clonotype was recovered from a human donor who had recovered from COVID-19.

The CDR3 reads CASKPRQGSETQYF. The CDR3 DNA reads as TGTGCCAGCAAACCCAGACAGGGTAGTGAGACCCAGTACTTC. The chain combines TRBV7-8 with TRBJ2-5; TRBD1 aligns across 7 bases. The germline CDR1 and CDR2 sequences are SGHVS and FQNEAQ. V gave up 7 bases and J gave up 5 bases; unmatched junction bases: 10. The CDR3 covers 14 residues.